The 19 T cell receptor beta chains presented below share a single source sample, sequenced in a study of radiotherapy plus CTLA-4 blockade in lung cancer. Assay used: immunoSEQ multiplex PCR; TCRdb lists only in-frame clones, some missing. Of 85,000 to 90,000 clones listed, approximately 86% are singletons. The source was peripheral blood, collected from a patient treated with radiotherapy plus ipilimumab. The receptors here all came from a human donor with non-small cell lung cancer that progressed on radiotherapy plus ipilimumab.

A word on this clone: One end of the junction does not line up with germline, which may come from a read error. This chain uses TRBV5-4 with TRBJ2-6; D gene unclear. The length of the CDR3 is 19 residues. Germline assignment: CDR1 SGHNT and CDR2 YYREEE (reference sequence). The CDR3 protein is CASNLQATRRISGANVLTF. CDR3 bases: TGTGCCAGCAACTTGCAAGCTACCCGTCGAATCTCTGGGGCCAACGTCCTGACTTTC.

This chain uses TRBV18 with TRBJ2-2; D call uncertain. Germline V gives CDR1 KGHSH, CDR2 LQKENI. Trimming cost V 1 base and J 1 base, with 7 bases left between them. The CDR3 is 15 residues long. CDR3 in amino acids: CASSPRSQNTGELFF. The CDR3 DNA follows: TGTGCCAGCTCACCACGATCTCAGAACACCGGGGAGCTGTTTTTT.

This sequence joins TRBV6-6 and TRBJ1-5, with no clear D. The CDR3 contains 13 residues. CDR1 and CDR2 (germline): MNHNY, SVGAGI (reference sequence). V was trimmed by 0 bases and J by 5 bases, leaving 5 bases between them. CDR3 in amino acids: CASSYSMDQPQHF. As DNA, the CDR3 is TGTGCCAGCAGTTACTCGATGGATCAGCCCCAGCATTTT.

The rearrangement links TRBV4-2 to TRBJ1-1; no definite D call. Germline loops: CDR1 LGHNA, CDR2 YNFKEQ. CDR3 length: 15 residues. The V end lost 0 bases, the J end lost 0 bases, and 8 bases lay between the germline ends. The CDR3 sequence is CASSQEPVLNTEAFF. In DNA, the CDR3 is TGTGCCAGCAGCCAAGAGCCCGTCCTGAACACTGAAGCTTTCTTT.

The CDR3 here is CASGLPRPLAGTQETQYF. CDR3 nucleotide sequence: TGTGCTAGTGGTTTGCCCCGACCTCTAGCGGGGACACAAGAGACCCAGTACTTC. The chain has TRBV12-5 and TRBJ2-5; TRBD2 aligns across 9 bases. V trimming: 2 bases; J trimming: 2 bases; junction bases outside the gene matches: 12. The CDR3 has 18 amino acids. Germline-derived CDR1 and CDR2 are LGHNT and FRNRAP.

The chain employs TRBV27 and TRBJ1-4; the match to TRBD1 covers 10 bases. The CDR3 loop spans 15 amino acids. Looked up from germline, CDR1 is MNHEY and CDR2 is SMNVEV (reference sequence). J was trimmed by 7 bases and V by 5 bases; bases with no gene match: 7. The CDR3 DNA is TGTGCCAGCAGTCGTAGACAGGGGGCGGGTGAAAAACTGTTTTTT. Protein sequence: CASSRRQGAGEKLFF.

CDR3 residues: CASSLPDRANYEQYF. DNA for the CDR3: TGTGCCAGCAGCTTGCCCGACAGGGCGAACTACGAGCAGTACTTC. The chain has TRBV5-8 and TRBJ2-7; 7 bases match TRBD1. J lost 3 bases, V lost 1 base, and 7 bases had no gene match. This CDR3 has 15 residues. Germline V gives CDR1 SGHTS, CDR2 YDEGEE.

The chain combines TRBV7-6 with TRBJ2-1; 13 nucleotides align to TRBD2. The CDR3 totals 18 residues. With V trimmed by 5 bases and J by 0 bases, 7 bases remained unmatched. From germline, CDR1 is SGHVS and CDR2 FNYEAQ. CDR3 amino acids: CASSMGLAGHSSYNEQFF. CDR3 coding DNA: TGTGCCAGCAGCATGGGACTAGCGGGACATAGCTCCTACAATGAGCAGTTCTTC.

CDR3 DNA sequence: TGTGCCAGCAGCTTAGCGCCCTTTAGCGGGGGGGCCTACGAGCAGTACTTC. Residues: CASSLAPFSGGAYEQYF. This chain uses TRBV7-8 with TRBJ2-7; TRBD2 matches at 11 bases. The CDR3 spans 17 residues. V shed 0 bases and J 2 bases; nucleotides not matched to a gene: 6. Germline CDR1 reads SGHVS; CDR2 reads FQNEAQ.

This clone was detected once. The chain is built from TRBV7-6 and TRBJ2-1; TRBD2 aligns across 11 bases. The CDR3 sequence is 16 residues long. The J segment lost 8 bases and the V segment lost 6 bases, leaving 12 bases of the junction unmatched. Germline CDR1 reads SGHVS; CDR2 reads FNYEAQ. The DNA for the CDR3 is TGTGCCAGCAGTCACCATATAGCGGGGGGGCCGGATGAGCAGTTCTTC. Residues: CASSHHIAGGPDEQFF.

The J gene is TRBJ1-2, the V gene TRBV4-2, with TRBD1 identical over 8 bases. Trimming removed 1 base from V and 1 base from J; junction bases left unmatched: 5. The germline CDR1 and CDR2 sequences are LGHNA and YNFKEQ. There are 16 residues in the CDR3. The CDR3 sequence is CASSQAGGLLNYGYTF. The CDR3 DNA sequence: TGTGCCAGCAGCCAAGCAGGGGGCCTCCTTAACTATGGCTACACCTTC.

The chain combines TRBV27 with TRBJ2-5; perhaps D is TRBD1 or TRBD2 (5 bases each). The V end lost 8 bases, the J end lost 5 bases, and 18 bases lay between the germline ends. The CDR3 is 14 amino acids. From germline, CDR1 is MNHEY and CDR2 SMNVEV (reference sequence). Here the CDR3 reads CASRGAPPGETQYF. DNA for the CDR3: TGTGCCAGCCGTGGGGCCCCCCCGGGGGAGACCCAGTACTTC.

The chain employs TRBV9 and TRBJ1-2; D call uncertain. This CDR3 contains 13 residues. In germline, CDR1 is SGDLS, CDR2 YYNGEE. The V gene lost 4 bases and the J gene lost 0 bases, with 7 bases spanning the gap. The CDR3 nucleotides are TGTGCCAGCAGCCTTGGGACTAACTATGGCTACACCTTC. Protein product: CASSLGTNYGYTF. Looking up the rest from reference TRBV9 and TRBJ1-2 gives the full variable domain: DSGVTQTPKHLITATGQRVTLRCSPRSGDLSVYWYQQSLDQGLQFLIQYYNGEERAKGNILERFSAQQFPDLHSELNLSSLELGDSALYFCASSLGTNYGYTFGSGTRLTVV.

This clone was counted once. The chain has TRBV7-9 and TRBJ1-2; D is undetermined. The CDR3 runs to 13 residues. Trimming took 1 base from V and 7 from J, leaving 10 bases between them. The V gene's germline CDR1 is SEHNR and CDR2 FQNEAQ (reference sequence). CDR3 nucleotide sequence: TGTGCCAGCAGCTTAGGAAGGGTTGGTGGCTACACCTTC. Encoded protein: CASSLGRVGGYTF.

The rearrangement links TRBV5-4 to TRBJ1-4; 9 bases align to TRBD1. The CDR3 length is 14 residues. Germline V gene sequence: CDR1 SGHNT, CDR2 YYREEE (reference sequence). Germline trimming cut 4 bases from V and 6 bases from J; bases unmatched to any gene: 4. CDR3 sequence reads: CASSQRDRDEKLFF. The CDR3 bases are TGTGCCAGCAGCCAGCGGGACAGGGATGAAAAACTGTTTTTT.

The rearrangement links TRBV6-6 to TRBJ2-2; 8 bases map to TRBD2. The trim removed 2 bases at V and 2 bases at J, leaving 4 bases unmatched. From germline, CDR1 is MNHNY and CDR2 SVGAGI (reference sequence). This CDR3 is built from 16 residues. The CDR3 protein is CASSYRSGGNTGELFF. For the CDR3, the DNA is TGTGCCAGCAGTTACCGGAGCGGGGGAAACACCGGGGAGCTGTTTTTT.

The CDR3 DNA is TGTGCCAGCAGTTCTAGGGGGCTAGGGGCCAACGTCCTGACTTTC. Amino acid sequence: CASSSRGLGANVLTF. V usage is TRBV28 and J usage is TRBJ2-6; 7 positions agree with TRBD1. From germline, CDR1 is MDHEN and CDR2 SYDVKM. V shed 4 bases, J shed 4 bases, and the junction held 4 bases outside the gene matches. The length of the CDR3 is 15 residues.

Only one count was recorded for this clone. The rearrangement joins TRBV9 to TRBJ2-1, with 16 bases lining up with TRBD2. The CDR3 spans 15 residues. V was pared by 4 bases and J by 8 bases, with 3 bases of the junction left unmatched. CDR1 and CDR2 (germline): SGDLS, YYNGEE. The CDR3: CASSPGLAGGHEQFF. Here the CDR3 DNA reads TGTGCCAGCAGCCCGGGACTAGCGGGGGGGCATGAGCAGTTCTTC.

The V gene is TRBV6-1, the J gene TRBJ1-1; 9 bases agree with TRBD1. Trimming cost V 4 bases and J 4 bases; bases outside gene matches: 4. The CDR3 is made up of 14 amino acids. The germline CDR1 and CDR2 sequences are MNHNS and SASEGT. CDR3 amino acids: CASSGYRGPTEAFF. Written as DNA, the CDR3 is TGTGCCAGCAGTGGATACAGGGGGCCCACTGAAGCTTTCTTT.